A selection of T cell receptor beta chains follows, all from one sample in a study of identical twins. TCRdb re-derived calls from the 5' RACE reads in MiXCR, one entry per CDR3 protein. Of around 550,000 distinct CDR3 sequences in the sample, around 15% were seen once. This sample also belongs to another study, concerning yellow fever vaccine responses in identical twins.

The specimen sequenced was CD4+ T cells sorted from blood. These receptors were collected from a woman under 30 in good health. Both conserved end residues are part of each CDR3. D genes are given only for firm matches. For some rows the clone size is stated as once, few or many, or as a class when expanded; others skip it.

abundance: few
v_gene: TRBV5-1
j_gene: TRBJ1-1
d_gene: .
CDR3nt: TGCGCCAGCAGATTGGTGGACACTGAAGCTTTCTTT
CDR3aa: CASRLVDTEAFF

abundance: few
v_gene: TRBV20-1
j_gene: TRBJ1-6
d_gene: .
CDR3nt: TGCAGCCGCGCCAGGGTGGGAAATTCACCCCTCCACTTT
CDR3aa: CSRARVGNSPLHF

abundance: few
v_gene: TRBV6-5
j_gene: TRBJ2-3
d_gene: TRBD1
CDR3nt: TGTGCCAGCAGTTATCGCGGGACAGGGGCAGATACGCAGTATTTT
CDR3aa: CASSYRGTGADTQYF

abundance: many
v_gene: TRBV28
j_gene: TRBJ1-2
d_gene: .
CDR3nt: TGTGCCAGCAGTTCATCAGGGGCGAACTATGGCTACACCTTC
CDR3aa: CASSSSGANYGYTF

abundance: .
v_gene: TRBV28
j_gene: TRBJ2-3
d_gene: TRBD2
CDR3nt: TGTGCCAGCAGCCGACTAGCGGGGGAGGTAGATACGCAGTATTTT
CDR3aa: CASSRLAGEVDTQYF

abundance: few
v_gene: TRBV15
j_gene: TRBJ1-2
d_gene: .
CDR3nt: TGTGCCACCATGGGCAGCTCCCCTACGGGGGGCTACACCTTC
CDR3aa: CATMGSSPTGGYTF

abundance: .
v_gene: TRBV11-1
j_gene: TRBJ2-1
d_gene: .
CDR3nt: TGTGCCAGCAGACCTCGGGGGCATAATCGTGGAACTGGCGGGGTACTCGATGAGCAGTTCTTC
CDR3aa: CASRPRGHNRGTGGVLDEQFF

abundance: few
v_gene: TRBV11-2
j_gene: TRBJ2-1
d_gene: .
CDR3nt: TGTGCCAGCAGCTTGACGCGGGTAGGTGAGCAGTTCTTC
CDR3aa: CASSLTRVGEQFF

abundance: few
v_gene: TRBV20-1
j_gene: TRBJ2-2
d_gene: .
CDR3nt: TGCAGTGCTAGAGTTACCGGGGAGCTGTTTTTT
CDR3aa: CSARVTGELFF

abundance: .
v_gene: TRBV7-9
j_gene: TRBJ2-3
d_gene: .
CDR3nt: TGTGCCAGCAGCCCCAGAGCCTGGCAGAGCACAGATACGCAGTATTTT
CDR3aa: CASSPRAWQSTDTQYF

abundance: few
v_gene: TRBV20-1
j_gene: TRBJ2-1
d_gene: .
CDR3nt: TGCAGTGCTAGAGATATTAGGGCCAGTGATGAGCAGTTCTTC
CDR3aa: CSARDIRASDEQFF

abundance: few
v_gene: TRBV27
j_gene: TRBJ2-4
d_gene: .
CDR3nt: TGTGCCAGCAGTTTGAGGCGAGAAGCCAAAAACATTCAGTACTTC
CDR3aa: CASSLRREAKNIQYF

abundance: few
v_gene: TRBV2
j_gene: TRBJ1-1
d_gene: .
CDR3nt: TGTGCCAGCAGGTGGCAGATGAACACTGAAGCTTTCTTT
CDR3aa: CASRWQMNTEAFF

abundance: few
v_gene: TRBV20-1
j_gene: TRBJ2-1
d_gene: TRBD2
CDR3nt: TGCAGTGCTAGTAGGCCACTAGCGGACTACTCCTACAATGAGCAGTTCTTC
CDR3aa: CSASRPLADYSYNEQFF

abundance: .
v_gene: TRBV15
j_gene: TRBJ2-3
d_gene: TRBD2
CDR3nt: TGTGCCACCAGCAGAGATCGCGGGACTAGCGGAGGGGGGGATACGCAGTATTTT
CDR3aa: CATSRDRGTSGGGDTQYF

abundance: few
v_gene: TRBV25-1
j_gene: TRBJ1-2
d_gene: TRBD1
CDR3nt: TGTGCCAGCAGTGAAGGGGGGACAGCCGTCTATGGCTACACCTTC
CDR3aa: CASSEGGTAVYGYTF

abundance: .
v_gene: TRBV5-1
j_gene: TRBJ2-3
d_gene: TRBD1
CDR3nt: TGCGCCAGCAGCCGCCGGGACAGGGCCACAGATACGCAGTATTTT
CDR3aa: CASSRRDRATDTQYF

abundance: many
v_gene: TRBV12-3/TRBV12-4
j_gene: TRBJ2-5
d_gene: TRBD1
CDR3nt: TGTGCCAGCAGTTTATGGGACAGTCAAGAGACCCAGTACTTC
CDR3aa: CASSLWDSQETQYF

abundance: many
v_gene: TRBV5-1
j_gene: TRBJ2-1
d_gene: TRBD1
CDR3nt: TGCGCCAGCAGCCTAGGACAGGGTACCTACAATGAGCAGTTCTTC
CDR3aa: CASSLGQGTYNEQFF

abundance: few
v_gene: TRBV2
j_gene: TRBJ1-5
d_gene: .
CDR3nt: TGTGCCAGCAGTGTAGACAGACATCAGCCCCAGCATTTT
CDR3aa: CASSVDRHQPQHF

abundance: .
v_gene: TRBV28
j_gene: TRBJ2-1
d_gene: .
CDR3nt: TGTGCCAGCAGTTTAGGGGCGGCAGGATCGGGTGAGCAGTTCTTC
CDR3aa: CASSLGAAGSGEQFF

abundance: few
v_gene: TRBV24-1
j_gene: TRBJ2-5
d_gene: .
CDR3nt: TGTGCCACCAGTGATAACGGACACCAAGAGACCCAGTACTTC
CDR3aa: CATSDNGHQETQYF

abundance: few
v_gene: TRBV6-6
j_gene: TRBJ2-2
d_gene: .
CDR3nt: TGTGCCAGCAGCACCTACGGGGAGCTGTTTTTT
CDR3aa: CASSTYGELFF

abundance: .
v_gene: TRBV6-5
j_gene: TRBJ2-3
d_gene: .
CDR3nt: TGTGCCAGCAGTTACTCGATTTTGGCAGATACGCAGTATTTT
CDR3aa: CASSYSILADTQYF

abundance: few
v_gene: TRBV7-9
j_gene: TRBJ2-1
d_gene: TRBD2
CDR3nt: TGTGCCAGCGGAAAACTAGCGGTCGGGCGGAATGAGCAGTTCTTC
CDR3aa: CASGKLAVGRNEQFF

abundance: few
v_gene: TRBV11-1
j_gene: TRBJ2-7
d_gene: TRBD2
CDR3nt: TGTGCCAGCAGCCCCCGTGAAGGCGGGAGCCACAAAGTTTTCCACGAGCAGTACTTC
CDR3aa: CASSPREGGSHKVFHEQYF

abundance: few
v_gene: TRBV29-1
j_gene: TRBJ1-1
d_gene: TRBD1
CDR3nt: TGCAGCGTTGCGGGACAGAAAACTATGAACACTGAAGCTTTCTTT
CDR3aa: CSVAGQKTMNTEAFF

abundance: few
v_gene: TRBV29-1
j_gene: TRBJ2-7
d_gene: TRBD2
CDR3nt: TGCAGCGTTCAGCCCCGACTAGCGGACTACGAGCAGTACTTC
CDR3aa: CSVQPRLADYEQYF

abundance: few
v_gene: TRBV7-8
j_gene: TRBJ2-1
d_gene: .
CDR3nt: TGTGCCAGCAGCCCCTTCCAGGCCTACAATGAGCAGTTCTTC
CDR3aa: CASSPFQAYNEQFF

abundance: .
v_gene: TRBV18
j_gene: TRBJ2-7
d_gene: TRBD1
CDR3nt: TGTGCCAGCTCACCGCAGGGACAGGCTGGGGAGCAGTACTTC
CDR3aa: CASSPQGQAGEQYF

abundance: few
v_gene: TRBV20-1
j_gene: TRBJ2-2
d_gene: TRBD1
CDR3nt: TGCAGTGCTAGAGATGGACAGGGGTCGAACACCGGGGAGCTGTTTTTT
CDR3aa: CSARDGQGSNTGELFF

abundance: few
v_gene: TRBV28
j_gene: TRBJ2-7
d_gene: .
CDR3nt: TGTGCCAGCAGTTTACCGGGTTCGGCTACCACCTCCTACGAGCAGTACTTC
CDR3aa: CASSLPGSATTSYEQYF

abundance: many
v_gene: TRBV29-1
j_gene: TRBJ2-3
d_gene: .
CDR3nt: TGCAGCGTCCAACCAAGCACAGATACGCAGTATTTT
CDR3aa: CSVQPSTDTQYF

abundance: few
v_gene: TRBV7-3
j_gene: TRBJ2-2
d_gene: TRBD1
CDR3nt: TGTGCCAGCAGCTTAGGGACAGGGGTTGAGGAGCTGTTTTTT
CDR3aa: CASSLGTGVEELFF

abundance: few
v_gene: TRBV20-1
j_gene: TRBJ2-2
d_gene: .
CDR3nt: TGCAGTGCCCTGAGCCAAGGGCCTCTCGGGGAGCTGTTTTTT
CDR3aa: CSALSQGPLGELFF

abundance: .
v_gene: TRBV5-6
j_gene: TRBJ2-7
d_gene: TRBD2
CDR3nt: TGTGCCAGCAGCGTTGGACTAGCGGACTACGAGCAGTACTTC
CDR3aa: CASSVGLADYEQYF

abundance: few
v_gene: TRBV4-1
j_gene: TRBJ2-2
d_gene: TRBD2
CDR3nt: TGCGCCAGCAGCCAAGTCGGACTAGCGGCGAACACCGGGGAGCTGTTTTTT
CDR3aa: CASSQVGLAANTGELFF

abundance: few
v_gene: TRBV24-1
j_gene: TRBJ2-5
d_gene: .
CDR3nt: TGTGCCACCAGTGACCGGAAAGAGACCCAGTACTTC
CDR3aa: CATSDRKETQYF

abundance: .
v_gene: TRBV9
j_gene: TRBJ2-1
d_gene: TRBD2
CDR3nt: TGTGCCAGCAGCGTAGATCGGGGGGTAGGCTACAATGAGCAGTTCTTC
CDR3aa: CASSVDRGVGYNEQFF

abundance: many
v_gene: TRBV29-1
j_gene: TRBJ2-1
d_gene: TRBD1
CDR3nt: TGCAGCGTTGATACAGGGGCTTACAATGAGCAGTTCTTC
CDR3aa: CSVDTGAYNEQFF

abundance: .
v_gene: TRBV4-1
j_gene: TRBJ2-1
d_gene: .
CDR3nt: TGCGCCAGCAGCCAATCCGGGACACCATCAAACAATGAGCAGTTCTTC
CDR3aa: CASSQSGTPSNNEQFF

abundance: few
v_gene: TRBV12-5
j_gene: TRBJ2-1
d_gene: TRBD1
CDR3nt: TGTGCTAGTGGCCTTGTGGGACAGGGGAACAATGAGCAGTTCTTC
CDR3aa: CASGLVGQGNNEQFF

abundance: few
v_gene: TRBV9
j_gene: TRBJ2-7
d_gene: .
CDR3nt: TGTGCCAGCAGCGCACAGACAGCAAGCGAGCAGTACTTC
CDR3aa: CASSAQTASEQYF

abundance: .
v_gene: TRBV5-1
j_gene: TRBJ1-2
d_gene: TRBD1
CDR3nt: TGCGCCAGCAGCTTGGTCGACAGGGTGTATGGCTACACCTTC
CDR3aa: CASSLVDRVYGYTF

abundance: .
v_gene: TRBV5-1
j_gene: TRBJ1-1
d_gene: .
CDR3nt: TGCGCCAGCAGCTCGGATGGGAGGGATGGGTACACTGAAGCTTTCTTT
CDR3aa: CASSSDGRDGYTEAFF

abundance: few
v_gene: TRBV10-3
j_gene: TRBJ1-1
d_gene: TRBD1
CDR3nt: TGTGCCATCAAGCCGGGACAGCTAGCCACTGAAGCTTTCTTT
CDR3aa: CAIKPGQLATEAFF

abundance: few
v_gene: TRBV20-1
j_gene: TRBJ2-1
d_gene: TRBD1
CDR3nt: TGCAGTGCTAGAGATCAGGGGACAGTCTCCCTCTCCTACAATGAGCAGTTCTTC
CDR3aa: CSARDQGTVSLSYNEQFF

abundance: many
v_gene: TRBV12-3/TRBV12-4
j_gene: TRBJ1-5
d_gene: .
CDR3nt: TGTGCCAGCAGTCCCGGAGGGGCCGGCAATCAGCCCCAGCATTTT
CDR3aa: CASSPGGAGNQPQHF